This entry concerns a single T cell receptor beta chain. This record comes from a study of T cell responses to AZD1222 COVID-19 vaccine. Clones were read by immunoSEQ multiplex PCR, and TCRdb kept only the in-frame ones, dropping some. The sample lists under 200,000 clones, approximately 88% occurring once. The germline V gene encodes CDR1 SGHVS and CDR2 FNYEAQ. The V end was cut by 5 bases, the J end by 7 bases, with 19 bases between. The CDR3 length is 15 residues. Sequencing used peripheral blood, obtained 28 days after the second AZD1222 dose. The chain carries TRBV7-6 and TRBJ2-3, with D hard to call. This sequence was found in an adult who received the AZD1222 COVID-19 vaccine. The CDR3 bases are TGTGCCAGCAGCCGAAGTGGGTCTAGAGCCAATACGCAGTATTTT. It is translated as CASSRSGSRANTQYF.